This TCR beta chain is from a study of blood T cell repertoires in COVID-19. Study details: Samples of COVID-19 (acute and convalescent) were obtained from the United States, Italy and Spain. The cDNA or gDNA used as material had been derived from T cells, B-cell-depleted T cells, or PBMCs.

How the authors handled the data: Amplified reference gene primers provided the basis for estimating nucleated cell counts. The protocol was immunoSEQ multiplex PCR, while the TCRdb copy is restricted to in-frame clones and leaves out a portion. V, J and clone size are taken as reported in that table, and D and trimming were inferred from the DNA itself. Found here are 300,000 to 350,000 clones, 75% to 90% of them singletons; the top ten hold 2.9%. J gave up 4 bases and V 5 bases, and 4 bases lay outside the gene matches. In germline, CDR1 is MNHEY, CDR2 SMNVEV (reference sequence). The CDR3 spans 13 residues.

The chain combines TRBV27 with TRBJ1-2, with TRBD1 identical over 7 bases. The sequenced sample consisted of peripheral blood. This TCR was sampled from a woman between 25 and 40 years old with COVID-19, enrolled during active disease. The CDR3, as DNA: TGTGCCAGCAGTCCCCGGACAGGCTATGGCTACACCTTC. Its translation is CASSPRTGYGYTF.